These 26 T cell receptor beta chains were all obtained from the same sample, sequenced in a study of T cell repertoires in cytomegalovirus infection. TCRdb reanalysed the reads using MiXCR and keeps one entry per CDR3 protein. Here the sample spans a few hundred thousand distinct CDR3 sequences, approximately 40% being singletons. For these TCRs, the target antigens are not known. Sequenced here: cultured PBMCs, sampled from culture after CMV antigen stimulation. The receptors originated from a human donor in good health (CMV status not recorded). Some clones in this sample may be carry-over from other donors' samples.

This clonotype was observed a few times. The gene calls are TRBV27 and TRBJ2-7, with D uncertain. The V gene's germline CDR1 is MNHEY and CDR2 SMNVEV (reference sequence). Trimming removed 6 bases from V and 0 bases from J, with 3 bases in between. The CDR3 length is 11 residues. CDR3 region: CASRNSYEQYF. CDR3 nucleotide sequence: TGTGCCAGCAGAAACTCCTACGAGCAGTACTTC.

The V and J genes are TRBV7-8 and TRBJ2-5, with 9 bases matching TRBD2. The CDR3 has 17 residues. Unmatched junction bases numbered 10, after V lost 1 base and J lost 4 bases. Germline loops: CDR1 SGHVS, CDR2 FQNEAQ. The CDR3 loop is CASSLGPSGDGGETQYF. CDR3 DNA: TGTGCCAGCAGCTTAGGACCTAGCGGGGACGGCGGAGAGACCCAGTACTTC.

The rearrangement uses TRBV9 and TRBJ2-3; possible D gene TRBD1, 6 bases. The CDR3 length is 16 residues. Germline-derived CDR1 and CDR2 are SGDLS and YYNGEE. With 8 bases removed from V and 2 bases from J, the gap between germline ends came to 21 bases. The CDR3 reads CASSPSSGQTTDTQYF. Written as DNA, the CDR3 is TGTGCCAGTAGCCCCTCTTCCGGACAGACCACAGATACGCAGTATTTT.

There are many counts of this clonotype. The rearrangement uses TRBV7-2 and TRBJ2-5; D is possibly TRBD1 or TRBD2 (6 bases each). The germline V and J ends were trimmed by 0 bases and 4 bases, with 21 bases remaining between them. The CDR3 runs 18 residues. The germline gives CDR1 SGHTA, CDR2 FQGNSA. The CDR3 DNA is TGTGCCAGCAGCTTAGCGGTAGAGGCCCGGGGGCGGGGAGAGACCCAGTACTTC. It encodes CASSLAVEARGRGETQYF.

This clonotype has at least ten counts. The chain couples TRBV7-2 to TRBJ1-3; D ambiguous. Trimming removed 3 bases from V and 4 bases from J, with 10 bases in between. The germline CDR1 and CDR2 sequences are SGHTA and FQGNSA. CDR3 length: 14 amino acids. The CDR3 DNA is TGTGCCAGCAGCTTGCGGACGGGGGGAAACACCATATATTTT. Its translation is CASSLRTGGNTIYF.

The J gene is TRBJ2-7, the V gene TRBV7-2; D tentatively fits TRBD1 or TRBD2 (5 bases each). This CDR3 is 14 amino acids long. Germline V gene data show CDR1 as SGHTA and CDR2 as FQGNSA. Trimming stripped 5 bases from V and 2 bases from J, with 13 bases between. The CDR3 reads CASSNRDRAYEQYF. CDR3 DNA sequence: TGTGCCAGCAGCAACCGGGACCGGGCCTACGAGCAGTACTTC.

The chain carries TRBV4-2 and TRBJ2-3; no firm D call. CDR3 length: 15 residues. Germline V CDR1 and CDR2: LGHNA, YNFKEQ. Deletions cut 4 bases from V and 6 bases from J, with 17 bases between. The DNA for the CDR3 is TGTGCCAGCAGCCCTCTCGGTGGTCGAAGGGATACGCAGTATTTT. Its protein product is CASSPLGGRRDTQYF.

The chain couples TRBV12-3 or TRBV12-4 to TRBJ1-5; unclear D gene. This CDR3 is 14 amino acids long. Trimming left V 0 bases short and J 5 bases short, with 8 bases between. CDR3 residues: CASSLAQAYQPQHF. CDR3 sequence (DNA): TGTGCCAGCAGTTTAGCGCAGGCGTATCAGCCCCAGCATTTT.

V is TRBV19 and J is TRBJ2-1; D call uncertain. Germline assignment: CDR1 LNHDA and CDR2 SQIVND (reference sequence). CDR3 length: 12 amino acids. The V and J ends lost 10 bases and 8 bases respectively, with 15 bases between them. The CDR3 DNA follows: TGTGCCACAAAACCGCCCTGGGATGAGCAGTTCTTC. Protein product: CATKPPWDEQFF.

The chain uses TRBV19 and TRBJ2-3; 10 positions agree with TRBD2. CDR1 is LNHDA and CDR2 is SQIVND in the germline V gene (reference sequence). Germline trimming cut 5 bases from V and 5 bases from J; bases unmatched to any gene: 13. The CDR3 length is 17 residues. CDR3 sequence reads: CASSLSSGGPEVDTQYF. The DNA for the CDR3 is TGTGCCAGTAGTTTGTCTAGCGGGGGTCCTGAGGTAGATACGCAGTATTTT.

This clonotype was counted a few times. This chain joins TRBV10-3 and TRBJ2-3, with 8 positions matching TRBD2. Germline lookup yields CDR1 ENHRY and CDR2 SYGVKD. The length of the CDR3 is 14 residues. The V and J ends lost 10 bases and 6 bases, in that order; junction bases with no gene match: 12. The CDR3 loop reads CATREGGGFDTQYF. The CDR3, as DNA: TGTGCCACCCGGGAGGGCGGGGGGTTCGATACGCAGTATTTT.

At least ten counts were recorded for this clonotype. The chain joins TRBV7-2 to TRBJ2-1, with unresolved D. The CDR3 is made up of 15 amino acids. The V and J ends lost 0 bases and 4 bases respectively, with 10 bases between them. Germline V gene data show CDR1 as SGHTA and CDR2 as FQGNSA. CDR3 nucleotides: TGTGCCAGCAGCTTAGCGCGGTGGGAATACAATGAGCAGTTCTTC. It specifies CASSLARWEYNEQFF.

The chain has TRBV19 and TRBJ2-3; D remains unclear. The germline gives CDR1 LNHDA, CDR2 SQIVND (reference sequence). The CDR3 is 14 amino acids. V was shortened by 9 bases and J by 6 bases, with 19 bases between the two germline ends. The CDR3 DNA reads TGTGCCAGCCACACGGCAGGCCTTCCGGATACGCAGTATTTT. Translated, it gives CASHTAGLPDTQYF.

The chain combines TRBV7-8 with TRBJ1-4, with D unresolved. This CDR3 contains 23 residues. Germline CDR1 is SGHVS and CDR2 is FQNEAQ. Trimming removed 5 bases from V and 0 bases from J, with 34 bases in between. The CDR3 sequence: CASSPLAPFRGIGRAATNEKLFF. The CDR3 DNA reads TGTGCCAGCAGCCCCCTCGCCCCTTTTCGCGGAATTGGGAGAGCTGCAACTAATGAAAAACTGTTTTTT.

This clonotype was seen at least ten times. The chain employs TRBV7-2 and TRBJ2-1; D ambiguous. Trimming removed 5 bases at V and 1 base at J, with 9 bases between. This CDR3 contains 14 residues. CDR1 and CDR2 (germline): SGHTA, FQGNSA. The chain's CDR3 is CASSPGFSYNEQFF. CDR3 DNA sequence: TGTGCCAGCAGCCCTGGATTTTCCTACAATGAGCAGTTCTTC.

The chain has TRBV24-1 and TRBJ2-5, with 9 nucleotides matching TRBD1. In germline, CDR1 is KGHDR, CDR2 SFDVKD. The CDR3 length is 14 residues. Losses at the gene ends were 4 bases for V and 6 bases for J; bases not matched to a gene: 5. CDR3: CATSDPGQGKTQYF. In DNA form, the CDR3 reads TGTGCCACCAGTGACCCCGGACAGGGGAAGACCCAGTACTTC.

This clonotype showed up just a few times. V and J are TRBV4-1 and TRBJ1-2; TRBD1 might be the D (6 bases). Germline CDR1 reads MGHRA; CDR2 reads YSYEKL. Trimming pared 0 bases from V and 8 bases from J, leaving 22 bases between. This CDR3 has 17 amino acids. CDR3 DNA: TGCGCCAGCAGCCAAGAAACTCTATCGGGGACATTTGGGGGCTACACCTTC. It is translated as CASSQETLSGTFGGYTF.

The rearrangement uses TRBV6-1 and TRBJ2-7; 9 bases map to TRBD2. Germline lookup yields CDR1 MNHNS and CDR2 SASEGT. The CDR3 extends over 15 amino acids. The J segment lost 4 bases and the V segment lost 6 bases, leaving 10 bases of the junction unmatched. In DNA form, the CDR3 reads TGTGCCAGCAGCCAGACTAGCGGATCACTATACGAGCAGTACTTC. It yields the protein CASSQTSGSLYEQYF.

This clonotype was seen more than once but under ten times. The chain uses TRBV7-2 and TRBJ1-3, with TRBD1 identical over 9 bases. V lost 2 bases and J lost 4; bases outside the gene matches: 9. Germline CDR1 SGHTA, CDR2 FQGNSA. This CDR3 is 17 amino acids long. The CDR3 bases are TGTGCCAGCAGCTTATTAGTCGGGGACAGGGCCGGAAACACCATATATTTT. Translation gives CASSLLVGDRAGNTIYF.

CDR3 DNA: TGTGCCAGCAGCTGGGGGGGGGGGCGCGCAGATACGCAGTATTTT. Its translation is CASSWGGGRADTQYF. The chain combines TRBV7-2 with TRBJ2-3, with a possible D match to TRBD2 (7 bases). This CDR3 comprises 15 residues. Deletions cut 4 bases from V and 4 bases from J, with 15 bases between. The germline gives CDR1 SGHTA, CDR2 FQGNSA.

The J gene is TRBJ2-2, the V gene TRBV5-6; D unclear. The CDR3 is 15 amino acids. Per the germline V gene, CDR1 is SGHDT and CDR2 is YYEEEE. Between the trimmed V and J ends, which lost 1 base and 2 bases, there was a span of 9 bases. The CDR3 spells CASSLQTLNTGELFF. CDR3 DNA sequence: TGTGCCAGCAGCTTGCAGACACTTAACACCGGGGAGCTGTTTTTT.

This clonotype was seen a handful of times. V is TRBV6-5 and J is TRBJ2-4, with D perhaps assigned TRBD1 or TRBD2 (6 bases each). This CDR3 is built from 14 residues. The germline CDR1 and CDR2 sequences are MNHEY and SVGAGI. Deletions cut 2 bases from V and 8 bases from J, with 13 bases between. DNA of the CDR3: TGTGCCAGCAGTTACGGGGGGCGTGGAGACATTCAGTACTTC. Translation: CASSYGGRGDIQYF.

The table lists this clonotype with a few counts. The V and J genes are TRBV20-1 and TRBJ1-5; a weak D match, TRBD1 (5 bases). This CDR3 contains 13 residues. Germline V lookup: CDR1 DFQATT, CDR2 SNEGSKA (reference sequence). Trimming removed 2 bases from V and 6 bases from J, with 11 bases in between. The CDR3 region is CSARSLGGQPQHF. As DNA, the CDR3 is TGCAGTGCTAGATCGCTGGGGGGTCAGCCCCAGCATTTT.

In the case of this clonotype: With a much larger clone just one base away, this may be a read error. The chain links TRBV7-8 to TRBJ1-1, with 8 positions matching TRBD1. The CDR3 extends over 18 amino acids. Looked up from germline, CDR1 is SGHVS and CDR2 is FQNEAQ. As DNA, the CDR3 is TGTGCCAGCAGCTTAGACCGACAGGCCAGGGGGCGGAACGCTGAAGCTTTCTTT. Its protein product is CASSLDRQARGRNAEAFF.

This clonotype was detected a few times. This chain connects TRBV2 to TRBJ1-1, with 8 bases matching TRBD1. Trimming removed 3 bases from V and 4 bases from J; junction bases left unmatched: 4. The CDR3 length is 14 residues. Germline lookup yields CDR1 SNHLY and CDR2 FYNNEI. In DNA, the CDR3 is TGTGCCAGCAGTGATCAGGGGGCGAGCACTGAAGCTTTCTTT. Protein: CASSDQGASTEAFF.

In its sample, this clonotype was seen a few times. The chain recombines TRBV7-6 with TRBJ2-3; 12 bases agree with TRBD2. With 4 bases clipped from V and 1 base from J, the junction kept 3 bases outside the gene matches. This CDR3 region has 16 residues. CDR1 and CDR2 from the germline V gene are SGHVS and FNYEAQ. The CDR3 DNA is TGTGCCAGCAGCTACCCTAGCGGGAGGGGCACAGATACGCAGTATTTT. Protein product: CASSYPSGRGTDTQYF.